A single TCR beta chain is shown here with its context. Its matching antigen is unknown. The isolated RNA, all of it, was reverse transcribed, so expressed TCRB transcripts were what got sequenced. Method: immunoSEQ multiplex PCR; TCRdb's copy keeps in-frame clones and lacks some. The sample lists about 320,000 clones; around 15% were seen once. V dropped 2 bases and J dropped 0 bases, with 7 bases sitting between them. Germline V CDR1 and CDR2: MNHEY, SMNVEV (reference sequence). The CDR3 is 14 amino acids. The authors sorted CD4+ naive, central memory, regulatory and stem cell-like memory cells via CD45RO/CCR7/CD25/CD127/CD95/CD27. The data are from a study of beta chain features in type 1 diabetes. The study's findings and limits: Unsettled here was the matter of whether HLA type influences TCRB rearrangement. In type 1 diabetes patients, VDJ junctions had fewer insertions; deletions at these junctions were more frequent. Cells with high TCR expression could be over-represented by cDNA sequencing.

The chain is built from TRBV27 and TRBJ2-5; D not certain. The receptor was isolated from a man aged 30 to 39 in good health. The sequencing sample was made of central memory CD4+ T cells from blood. In nucleotides, the CDR3 is TGTGCCAGCAGTTTAAACGGACACCAAGAGACCCAGTACTTC. Encoded protein: CASSLNGHQETQYF.